Listed below are T cell receptor beta chains from one sample, sequenced in a study of T cells in Graves' hyperthyroidism and ophthalmopathy. A single record per CDR3 protein comes from TCRdb applying MiXCR to the multiplex PCR reads. The sample includes roughly 300,000 distinct CDR3 sequences, 25% to 30% of them seen just once. Sequencing used blood. The receptors stem from a man aged 40-55 years with Graves' hyperthyroidism that later progressed to Graves' ophthalmopathy. The CDR3 runs from the conserved cysteine through the conserved F or W. A D gene is named only where the DNA matches it firmly. Clone size, where shown, is once, few, many, or a class for clones that have expanded.

j_call,clone_size,v_call,d_call,cdr3_nt,cdr3_aa
TRBJ2-2,many,TRBV28,NA,TGTGCCAGCCTTGCCTCACTAGCGAACACCGGGGAGCTGTTTTTT,CASLASLANTGELFF
TRBJ2-4,many,TRBV2,NA,TGTGCCAGCACCACCAGGAGGGGGGCTAGCGCGAGGTCCGGGAGAAACATTCAGTACTTC,CASTTRRGASARSGRNIQYF
TRBJ2-7,NA,TRBV18,TRBD2,TGTGCCAGCTCACCAGGACTAGCGGGGGCCTCCTACGAGCAGTACTTC,CASSPGLAGASYEQYF
TRBJ2-7,once,TRBV10-3,TRBD1,TGTGCCATCAGCCGGACAGGGAACTACGAGCAGTACTTC,CAISRTGNYEQYF
TRBJ2-5,many,TRBV3-1,NA,TGTGCCAGCAGCCAAGTATCGGGGGTTCGGGAGTCCCAGTACTTC,CASSQVSGVRESQYF
TRBJ2-5,few,TRBV5-1,TRBD1,TGCGCCTCCTCTGACCCGACAGGGGGCAAAGAGACCCAGTACTTC,CASSDPTGGKETQYF
TRBJ1-1,NA,TRBV28,NA,TGTGCCAGCAGTACCTTGGGGGCGGGAGGCACTGAAGCTTTCTTT,CASSTLGAGGTEAFF
TRBJ2-2,many,TRBV12-3/TRBV12-4,TRBD2,TGTGCCAGCAGTCCTGCTAGCGGGAGGCCTTTCACCGGGGAGCTGTTTTTT,CASSPASGRPFTGELFF
TRBJ1-1,many,TRBV14,NA,TGTGCCAGCGCAGCGAACACTGAAGCTTTCTTT,CASAANTEAFF
TRBJ2-7,many,TRBV27,TRBD1,TGTGCCAGCAGTTCAACGGGACAGGGCAGTAACGAGCAGTACTTC,CASSSTGQGSNEQYF
TRBJ2-7,NA,TRBV7-2,NA,TGTGCCAGCAGCTTAAACCAGGGGGGCTACGAGCAGTACTTC,CASSLNQGGYEQYF
TRBJ2-7,NA,TRBV12-3/TRBV12-4,NA,TGTGCCAGCAGTTTAGCTTCCCGATTCTACGAGCAGTACTTC,CASSLASRFYEQYF
TRBJ2-7,many,TRBV3-1,TRBD1,TGTGCTAGCAGGGGGACAGGGATTCAGGAGGAGCAGTACTTC,CASRGTGIQEEQYF
TRBJ1-1,few,TRBV19,TRBD1,TGTGCCAGTCGCCAGACAGGGAGTTACACTGAAGCTTTCTTT,CASRQTGSYTEAFF
TRBJ1-1,many,TRBV6-1,NA,TGTGCCAGCAGTACAAACAGGGCGGACACTGAAGCTTTCTTT,CASSTNRADTEAFF
TRBJ1-5,many,TRBV6-1,NA,TGTGCCAGCAGTGAAAATTGGGGAATGCAGCCCCAGCATTTT,CASSENWGMQPQHF
TRBJ1-4,many,TRBV19,NA,TGTGCCAGTACTCTAGGGCAGTCGAATGAAAAACTGTTTTTT,CASTLGQSNEKLFF
TRBJ1-2,many,TRBV2,NA,TGTGCCAGCAGTGAAGGGACGGCGAACCTCTATGGCTACACCTTC,CASSEGTANLYGYTF
TRBJ2-7,many,TRBV25-1,NA,TGTGCCAGCCCACACCGGACCTCCTACGAGCAGTACTTC,CASPHRTSYEQYF
TRBJ1-5,few,TRBV24-1,NA,TGTGCCACCAGGGGACGGAGCAATCAGCCCCAGCATTTT,CATRGRSNQPQHF
TRBJ2-7,many,TRBV13,TRBD2,TGTGCCAGCTTGAGAGCGGGAGGGCCCTACGAGCAGTACTTC,CASLRAGGPYEQYF
TRBJ2-6,many,TRBV20-1,NA,TGCAGTGCTAGCGAGAGCTCTGGGGCCAACGTCCTGACTTTC,CSASESSGANVLTF
TRBJ2-5,many,TRBV20-1,NA,TGCAGTGCTGAGCTACTGGGCGACCAAGAGACCCAGTACTTC,CSAELLGDQETQYF
TRBJ1-1,many,TRBV19,NA,TGTGCCAGTAGTATAGGCCTCGACCAGGGAAGGACTGAAGCTTTCTTT,CASSIGLDQGRTEAFF
TRBJ2-5,many,TRBV6-5,TRBD2,TGTGCCAGCAGTTACTCAGTGAGCGGGAGGGCCCAGTACTTC,CASSYSVSGRAQYF
TRBJ1-3,many,TRBV6-5,NA,TGTGCCAGCAGTTACGGCTTCAGGGCCTCTGGAAACACCATATATTTT,CASSYGFRASGNTIYF
TRBJ2-7,many,TRBV19,NA,TGTGCCAGTAGTAGGAGGCGGGGCGTTTCCTACGAGCAGTACTTC,CASSRRRGVSYEQYF
TRBJ1-1,NA,TRBV6-2/TRBV6-3,NA,TGTGCCAGCAGACCCACAGGGACGTCGAACACTGAAGCTTTCTTT,CASRPTGTSNTEAFF
TRBJ1-1,NA,TRBV6-1,NA,TGTGCCAGCAGGTGGGGGGCCACTGAAGCTTTCTTT,CASRWGATEAFF
TRBJ2-2,many,TRBV12-3/TRBV12-4,NA,TGTGCCAGCAGTCAGCCAGGGCCCGGGGAGCTGTTTTTT,CASSQPGPGELFF
TRBJ2-5,few,TRBV7-2,NA,TGTGCCAGCAGCTTAGAGGGTCTAAAAGGGGAGACCCAGTACTTC,CASSLEGLKGETQYF
TRBJ2-7,NA,TRBV6-1,TRBD2,TGTGCCAGCAGTGAGGGACTAGCGGGAGTTCGGCAGTACTTC,CASSEGLAGVRQYF
TRBJ2-5,many,TRBV11-2,TRBD1,TGTGCCAGCAGCCTCGGGACAGACCAAGAGACCCAGTACTTC,CASSLGTDQETQYF
TRBJ2-7,many,TRBV19,NA,TGTGCCAGTACTCAGGGAGGAAACGAGCAGTACTTC,CASTQGGNEQYF
TRBJ1-2,many,TRBV24-1,NA,TGTGCCACCAGTGATGCCCAGGGAGATGGCTACACCTTC,CATSDAQGDGYTF
TRBJ1-1,many,TRBV3-1,NA,TGTGCCAGCAGCCAAGGCCCGAAAGCTTTCTTT,CASSQGPKAFF
TRBJ2-7,many,TRBV2,NA,TGTGCCAGCAGTGAAAAGGACCCTCGCCCTAGGTACTTC,CASSEKDPRPRYF
TRBJ2-2,few,TRBV13,NA,TGTGCCAGCAGCTTAGAGGGGGGTCCCGGGGAGCTGTTTTTT,CASSLEGGPGELFF
TRBJ2-5,many,TRBV11-2,NA,TGTGCCAGCAGCCCCCAGCGGTCACAAGAGACCCAGTACTTC,CASSPQRSQETQYF
TRBJ2-6,NA,TRBV19,TRBD1,TGCGACAGTAGTATAGATCGCGACAGGGGGTTGTCTGGGGCCAACGTCCTGACTTTC,CDSSIDRDRGLSGANVLTF
TRBJ1-1,NA,TRBV25-1,TRBD1,TGTGCCAGCAGTGAAAGGGACAGGGGCACTGAAGCTTTCTTT,CASSERDRGTEAFF
TRBJ2-5,many,TRBV20-1,TRBD1,TGCAGTGCTAGAAGTTCCAACCCGGGACAGCTTCTTGAGACCCAGTACTTC,CSARSSNPGQLLETQYF
TRBJ2-2,many,TRBV28,NA,TGTGCCAGCAGGTGGGCCCGTCGAAACACCGGGGAGCTGTTTTTT,CASRWARRNTGELFF
TRBJ2-5,many,TRBV18,TRBD1,TGTGCCAGCTCACCACCTAGCCAACTGACAGGGGGACAAGAGACCCAGTACTTC,CASSPPSQLTGGQETQYF